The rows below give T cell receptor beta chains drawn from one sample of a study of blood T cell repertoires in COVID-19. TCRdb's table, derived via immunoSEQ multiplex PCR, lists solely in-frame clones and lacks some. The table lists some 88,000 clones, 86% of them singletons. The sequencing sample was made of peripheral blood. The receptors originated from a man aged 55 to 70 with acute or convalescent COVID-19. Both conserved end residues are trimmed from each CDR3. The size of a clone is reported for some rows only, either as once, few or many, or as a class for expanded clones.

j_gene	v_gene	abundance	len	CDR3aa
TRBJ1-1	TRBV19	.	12	ASRMTGVRTEAF
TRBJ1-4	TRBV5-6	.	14	ASSLGHAATNEKLF
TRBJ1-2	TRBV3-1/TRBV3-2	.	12	ASSQYTGENGYT
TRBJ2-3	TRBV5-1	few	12	ASSLSESTDTQY
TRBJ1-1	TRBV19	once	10	ASSGTHTEAF
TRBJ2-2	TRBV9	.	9	ASSHTGELF
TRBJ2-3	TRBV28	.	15	ASSTGGAGYSTDTQY
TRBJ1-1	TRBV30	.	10	AWTDRSTEAF
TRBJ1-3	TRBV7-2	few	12	ASTDDRTGWTIY
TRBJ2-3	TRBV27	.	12	ASSHTTSTDTQY
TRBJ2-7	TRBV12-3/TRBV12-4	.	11	ASSFRNYYEQY
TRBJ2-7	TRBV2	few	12	ASSDRQRSYEQY
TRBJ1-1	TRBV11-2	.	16	ASSLRGRATLMNTEAF
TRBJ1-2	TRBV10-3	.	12	AISESWGERGYT
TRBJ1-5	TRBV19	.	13	ASSREGESGQPQH
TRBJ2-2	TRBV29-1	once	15	SVEENAGTGKTGELF
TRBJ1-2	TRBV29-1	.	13	SVAGPGLVDDGYT
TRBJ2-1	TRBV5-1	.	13	ASSSLAGGLNEQF
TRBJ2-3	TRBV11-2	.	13	ASSVTSGVQNTQY
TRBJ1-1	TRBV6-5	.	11	AITPTGGTEAF
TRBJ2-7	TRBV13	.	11	ASSSTQGGQQY
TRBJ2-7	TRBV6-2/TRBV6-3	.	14	ASSYTASGEAGEQY
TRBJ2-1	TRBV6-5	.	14	ASSYTPPSGGNEQF
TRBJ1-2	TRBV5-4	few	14	ASTTGMRIPNYGYT
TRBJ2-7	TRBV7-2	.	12	ASSRRTTGGEQY
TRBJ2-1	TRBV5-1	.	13	ASSLGGGTYNEQF
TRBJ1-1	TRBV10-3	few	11	ASKGPSNTEAF
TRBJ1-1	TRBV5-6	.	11	ASSPGRSTEAF
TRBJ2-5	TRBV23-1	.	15	ASSPVGGGEKQETQY
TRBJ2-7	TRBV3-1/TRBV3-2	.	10	ASSSSTYEQY
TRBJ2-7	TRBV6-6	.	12	ASSPGLAGSEQY
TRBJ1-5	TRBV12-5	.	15	ASGLTTGIYSNQPQH
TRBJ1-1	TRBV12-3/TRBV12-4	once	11	ASSLKGHTEAF
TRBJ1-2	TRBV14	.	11	ASSRTGGYGYT
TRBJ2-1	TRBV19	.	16	ASSQGLAGVGFRYEQF
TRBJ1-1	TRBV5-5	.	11	ASSLVPGTEAF
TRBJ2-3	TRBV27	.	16	ASSFVGTVDTSTDTQY
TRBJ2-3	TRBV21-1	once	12	ARFPGGIKDTQY
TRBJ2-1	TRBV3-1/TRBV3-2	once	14	ASSQTLAGGVDEQF
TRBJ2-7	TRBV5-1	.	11	ASRAGGWYEQY
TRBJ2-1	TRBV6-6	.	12	ASSSQTSGFEQF
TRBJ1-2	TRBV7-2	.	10	ASSLRGHGYT
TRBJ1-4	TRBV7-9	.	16	ASSWERPGQVYNEKLF
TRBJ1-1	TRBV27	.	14	ASSFQGLKFNTEAF
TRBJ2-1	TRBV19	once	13	ASSGSSGGYNEQF
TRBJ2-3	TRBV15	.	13	ATSERLGGADTQY
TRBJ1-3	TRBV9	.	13	ASSVAGENGNTIY
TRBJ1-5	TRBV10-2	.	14	ASSIGGGSSNQPQH
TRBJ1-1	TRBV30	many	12	AWSKTTGGTEAF
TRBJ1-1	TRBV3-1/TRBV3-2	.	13	ASSQASGVNTEAF
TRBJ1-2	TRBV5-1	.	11	ASSYDSPYGYT